This entry concerns a single T cell receptor (beta chain). Its antigen is not known. CDR1 is SGHNT and CDR2 is YENEEA in the germline V gene. This CDR3 region has 14 residues. The junction had 6 bases not matched to a gene; V was cut back by 8 bases and J by 3 bases. This sample is part of a study of T cell responses to AZD1222 COVID-19 vaccine. Study-wide results and limits: Of the AZD1222 recipients, only 5 or 6 were seropositive at baseline. Repertoires were sampled only after the peak T cell response. The CD4 TCRs associated with vaccination extended across spike and predominated at 160-218 and 743-854. Donor demographics were predominantly white British with a female majority; clonal diversity may be underestimated.

The assay was immunoSEQ multiplex PCR, and TCRdb's table has in-frame clones only and misses some. Of over 100,000 clones in the sample, roughly 85% were seen once. This sample comprised peripheral blood, obtained 28 days after the second dose of the MenACWY control vaccine. This chain connects TRBV11-3 to TRBJ2-7, with 11 bases fitting TRBD1. The sequence was obtained from an adult who received the MenACWY meningococcal vaccine as a control. The DNA for the CDR3 is TGTGCCAGCGGAATTGGGACAGGGGGCTACGAGCAGTACTTC. The encoded protein is CASGIGTGGYEQYF.